The 9 T cell receptor beta chains below all came from one sample that was sequenced in a study of technical replicates of blood from a few donors. The table came from immunoSEQ multiplex PCR; TCRdb's copy has only in-frame clones and leaves some out. Here the sample spans about 59,000 clones, around 93% being singletons. Sequencing input: PBMCs. These receptors were collected from a human donor in good health. Some clones in this sample may be carry-over from other donors' samples.

V gene TRBV7-7 combines with J gene TRBJ2-1, with TRBD1 as a possible D gene (5 bases). Germline loops: CDR1 SSHAT, CDR2 FNYEAQ (reference sequence). V lost 1 base to trimming and J lost 10 bases, with 11 bases between them. There are 13 residues in the CDR3. This CDR3 is CASSLGPAGEQFF. As DNA, the CDR3 is TGTGCCAGCAGCTTAGGTCCAGCAGGGGAGCAGTTCTTC.

This chain joins TRBV7-6 and TRBJ2-1, with 9 bases lining up with TRBD2. From germline, CDR1 is SGHVS and CDR2 FNYEAQ. The CDR3 is 16 amino acids. J lost 6 bases, V lost 5 bases, and 11 bases had no gene match. The chain's CDR3 is CASSPTLAGPANEQFF. CDR3 DNA sequence: TGTGCCAGCAGCCCTACTCTAGCGGGACCCGCCAATGAGCAGTTCTTC.

The chain employs TRBV4-1 and TRBJ2-7; 7 bases agree with TRBD2. Germline V gene data show CDR1 as MGHRA and CDR2 as YSYEKL. V trimming: 2 bases; J trimming: 2 bases; junction bases outside the gene matches: 6. This CDR3 is built from 15 residues. The DNA for the CDR3 is TGCGCCAGCAGCCAAACGCGGGGGTACACCTACGAGCAGTACTTC. It translates to CASSQTRGYTYEQYF.

The chain links TRBV7-6 to TRBJ2-3, with 8 bases identical to TRBD2. The ends lost 2 bases at V and 6 bases at J; junction bases unmatched: 10. Germline values: CDR1 SGHVS, CDR2 FNYEAQ. The CDR3 is made up of 16 amino acids. The CDR3, as DNA: TGTGCCAGCAGCTTACTAGCGGGCCCTGCGATGGATACGCAGTATTTT. It translates to CASSLLAGPAMDTQYF.

The chain couples TRBV7-6 to TRBJ2-2; 7 nucleotides agree with TRBD2. V was pared by 5 bases and J by 4 bases, with 16 bases of the junction left unmatched. This CDR3 is 18 amino acids long. Germline-derived CDR1 and CDR2 are SGHVS and FNYEAQ. The chain's CDR3 is CASSTPLGAGLSTGELFF. The CDR3 DNA is TGTGCCAGCAGCACACCCCTGGGAGCGGGGTTATCCACCGGGGAGCTGTTTTTT. The whole variable domain, remainder taken from reference TRBV7-6 and TRBJ2-2, is GAGVSQSPRYKVTKRGQDVALRCDPISGHVSLYWYRQALGQGPEFLTYFNYEAQQDKSGLPNDRFSAERPEGSISTLTIQRTEQRDSAMYRCASSTPLGAGLSTGELFFGEGSRLTVL.

This chain joins TRBV5-8 and TRBJ1-5; 9 bases are a match to TRBD1. The CDR3 totals 15 residues. J lost 3 bases, V lost 4 bases, and 5 bases had no gene match. Looked up from germline, CDR1 is SGHTS and CDR2 is YDEGEE. The DNA of the CDR3 is TGTGCCAGCAGCCAAGGGACAGGGAACAATCAGCCCCAGCATTTT. Its protein is CASSQGTGNNQPQHF.

This clone was recorded once. The chain combines TRBV7-3 with TRBJ1-4; 12 nucleotides align to TRBD1. V gave up 4 bases and J gave up 7 bases; unmatched junction bases: 4. The CDR3 is made up of 15 amino acids. Looked up from germline, CDR1 is SGHTA and CDR2 is FQGTGA. CDR3 sequence (DNA): TGTGCCAGCAGCTCAGGGACAGGGGGCTTTGAAAAACTGTTTTTT. It yields the protein CASSSGTGGFEKLFF.

V usage is TRBV7-9 and J usage is TRBJ2-1; 7 bases are a match to TRBD2. V shed 11 bases and J 5 bases; nucleotides not matched to a gene: 9. The CDR3 totals 13 residues. From germline, CDR1 is SEHNR and CDR2 FQNEAQ (reference sequence). The CDR3 coding sequence is TGTGCCGATGGGGGGGAGGGAGACAATGAGCAGTTCTTC. Translated, it gives CADGGEGDNEQFF.

The rearrangement links TRBV7-2 to TRBJ2-7, with TRBD1 matching 9 bases. The CDR3 consists of 13 residues. Trimming cost V 5 bases and J 5 bases; bases outside gene matches: 4. Germline V gene sequence: CDR1 SGHTA, CDR2 FQGNSA. The CDR3 DNA reads as TGTGCCAGCAGCCCGGGACAGGGCGACGAGCAGTACTTC. This encodes CASSPGQGDEQYF. The whole variable domain, filled in from reference TRBV7-2 and TRBJ2-7, reads GAGVSQSPSNKVTEKGKDVELRCDPISGHTALYWYRQSLGQGLEFLIYFQGNSAPDKSGLPSDRFSAERTGGSVSTLTIQRTQQEDSAVYLCASSPGQGDEQYFGPGTRLTVT.